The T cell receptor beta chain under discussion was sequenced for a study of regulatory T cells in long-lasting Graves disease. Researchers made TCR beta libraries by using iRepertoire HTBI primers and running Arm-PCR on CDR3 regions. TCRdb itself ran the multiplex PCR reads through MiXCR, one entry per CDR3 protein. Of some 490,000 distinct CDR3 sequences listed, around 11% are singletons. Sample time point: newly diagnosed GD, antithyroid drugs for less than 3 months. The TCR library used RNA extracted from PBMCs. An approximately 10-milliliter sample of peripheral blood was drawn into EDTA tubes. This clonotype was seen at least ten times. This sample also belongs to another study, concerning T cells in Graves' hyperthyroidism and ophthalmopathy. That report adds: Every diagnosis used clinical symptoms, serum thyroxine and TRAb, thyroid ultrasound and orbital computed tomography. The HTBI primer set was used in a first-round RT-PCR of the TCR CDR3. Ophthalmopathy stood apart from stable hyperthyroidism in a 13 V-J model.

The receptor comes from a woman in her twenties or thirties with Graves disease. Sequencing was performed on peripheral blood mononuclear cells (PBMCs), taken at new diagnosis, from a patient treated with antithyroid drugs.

CDR3 sequence reads: CASSYRDGWNYGYTF. In DNA, the CDR3 is TGTGCCAGTAGTTACCGGGACGGCTGGAACTATGGCTACACCTTC. The rearrangement links TRBV19 to TRBJ1-2; D might be TRBD1 (5 bases). The CDR3 spans 15 residues. CDR1 and CDR2 from the germline V gene are LNHDA and SQIVND (reference sequence). V was pared by 5 bases and J by 2 bases, with 15 bases between.